The clone carrying this T cell receptor (beta chain) was seen many times. Its specificity is unknown. The data derive from a study of spatial heterogeneity in lung cancer. As for time point: sample taken at primary tumor resection. Study outcomes and limitations: One measure, the expanded intratumoral alpha and beta TCR count, tracked tumor mutation counts.

TCRdb analysed the 5' RACE reads with MiXCR anew, one entry per CDR3 protein. The repertoire holds 14,000 or so distinct CDR3 sequences, with around 5% as singletons. Trimming cost V 3 bases and J 4 bases, with 16 bases left between them. Germline V gene lookup returns CDR1 KGHSH and CDR2 LQKENI. The CDR3 contains 17 residues. The TCR originated in a female donor with early-stage non-small cell lung cancer. Sequenced material: lung tumor tissue, taken at surgery. The J gene is TRBJ1-6, the V gene TRBV18; tentatively, D is TRBD1 (6 bases). This chain's CDR3 is CASSPAQGGGYNSPLHF. CDR3 sequence (DNA): TGTGCCAGCTCACCTGCACAGGGTGGCGGTTATAATTCACCCCTCCACTTT.